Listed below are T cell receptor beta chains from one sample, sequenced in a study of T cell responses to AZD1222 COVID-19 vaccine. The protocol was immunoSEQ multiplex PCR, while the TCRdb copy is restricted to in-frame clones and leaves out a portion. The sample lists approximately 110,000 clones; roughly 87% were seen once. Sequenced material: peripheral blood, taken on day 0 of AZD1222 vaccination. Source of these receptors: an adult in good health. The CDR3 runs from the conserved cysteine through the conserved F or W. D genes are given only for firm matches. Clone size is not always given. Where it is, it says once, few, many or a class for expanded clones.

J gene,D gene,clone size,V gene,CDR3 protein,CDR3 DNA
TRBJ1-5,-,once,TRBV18,CASSPTPLGNQPQHF,TGTGCCAGCTCACCCACGCCGCTTGGCAATCAGCCCCAGCATTTT
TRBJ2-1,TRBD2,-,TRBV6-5,CASSYRGGTFF,TGTGCCAGCAGTTACCGGGGGGGCACGTTCTTC
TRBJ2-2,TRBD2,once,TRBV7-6,CASSLEGGGPANTGELFF,TGTGCCAGCAGCTTAGAGGGCGGGGGTCCTGCGAACACCGGGGAGCTGTTTTTT
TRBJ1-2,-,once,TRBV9,CASSLRDGYTF,TGTGCCAGCAGCCTCAGGGATGGCTACACCTTC
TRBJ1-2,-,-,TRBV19,CASSMVDSRPLSYGYTF,TGTGCCAGTAGTATGGTGGACTCGCGACCCTTATCCTATGGCTACACCTTC
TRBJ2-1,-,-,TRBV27,CASRGSSYNEQFF,TGTGCCAGCAGGGGGAGCTCCTACAATGAGCAGTTCTTC
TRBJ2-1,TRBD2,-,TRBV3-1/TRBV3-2,CASSLLAGVNNEQFF,TGTGCCAGCAGCCTCTTAGCGGGAGTTAACAATGAGCAGTTCTTC
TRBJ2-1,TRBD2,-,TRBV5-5,CASSLPQTSGGSYNEQFF,TGTGCCAGCAGCTTGCCCCAGACTAGCGGAGGCTCCTACAATGAGCAGTTCTTC
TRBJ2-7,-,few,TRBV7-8,CASSLARTEQYF,TGTGCCAGCAGCTTAGCCAGGACCGAGCAGTACTTC
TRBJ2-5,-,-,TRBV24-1,CATSDSIVDTKETQYF,TGTGCCACCAGTGACTCAATAGTGGACACTAAAGAGACCCAGTACTTC
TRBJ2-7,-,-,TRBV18,CASSPPLAGTYEQYF,TGTGCCAGCTCACCACCGCTGGCGGGCACCTACGAGCAGTACTTC
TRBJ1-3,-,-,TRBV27,CASSLRQSGNTIYF,TGTGCCAGCAGTTTACGTCAGAGTGGAAACACCATATATTTT
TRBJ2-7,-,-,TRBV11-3,CASSLDGDSYEQYF,TGTGCCAGCAGCTTAGACGGGGATTCCTACGAGCAGTACTTC
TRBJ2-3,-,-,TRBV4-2,CASSQATIRGTDTQYF,TGTGCCAGCAGCCAAGCTACCATTCGCGGCACAGATACGCAGTATTTT
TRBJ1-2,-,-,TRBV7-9,CASSLDGHGTYGYTF,TGTGCCAGCAGCTTAGATGGGCACGGAACCTATGGCTACACCTTC
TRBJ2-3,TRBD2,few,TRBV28,CASSYRDYTDTQYF,TGTGCCAGCAGTTACCGGGACTACACAGATACGCAGTATTTT
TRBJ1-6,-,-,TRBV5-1,CASSFKRASDNSPLHF,TGCGCCAGCAGCTTCAAAAGGGCGTCCGATAATTCACCCCTCCACTTT
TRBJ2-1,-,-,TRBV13,CASSFESVLGGEYNEQFF,TGTGCCAGCAGCTTTGAATCCGTGTTGGGTGGGGAATACAATGAGCAGTTCTTC
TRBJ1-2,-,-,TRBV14,CASSQDYGAENYGYTF,TGTGCCAGCAGCCAAGATTATGGCGCAGAGAACTATGGCTACACCTTC
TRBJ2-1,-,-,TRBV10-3,CAIRLGPSYNEQFF,TGTGCCATCAGGTTGGGCCCCTCCTACAATGAGCAGTTCTTC
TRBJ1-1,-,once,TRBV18,CASSEGRGEAFF,TGTGCCAGCTCAGAGGGTCGTGGGGAAGCTTTCTTT
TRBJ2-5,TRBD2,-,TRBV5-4,CASSAPSGRVETQYF,TGTGCCAGCAGCGCCCCTAGCGGGAGGGTGGAGACCCAGTACTTC
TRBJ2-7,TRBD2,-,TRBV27,CASGPTSDQSYEQYF,TGTGCCAGCGGACCAACTAGCGACCAATCCTACGAGCAGTACTTC
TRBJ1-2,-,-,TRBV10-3,CAISEATYGYTF,TGTGCCATCAGTGAGGCAACCTATGGCTACACCTTC
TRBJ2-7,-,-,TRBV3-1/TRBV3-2,CASSQSGAGESSYEQYF,TGTGCCAGCAGCCAAAGTGGCGCCGGCGAGAGCTCCTACGAGCAGTACTTC
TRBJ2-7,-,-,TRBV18,CASSPPSLSYEQYF,TGTGCCAGCTCACCACCGAGTCTTTCCTACGAGCAGTACTTC
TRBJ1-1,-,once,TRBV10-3,CASLYPIEAGNTEAFF,TGTGCCAGCCTATACCCTATCGAGGCTGGTAACACTGAAGCTTTCTTT
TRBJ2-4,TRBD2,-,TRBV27,CATGLAGGRQYF,TGTGCCACCGGACTAGCGGGAGGACGACAGTACTTC
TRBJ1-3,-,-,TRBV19,CASSTSGLRGNTIYF,TGTGCCAGTAGTACCTCAGGGCTGCGGGGAAACACCATATATTTT
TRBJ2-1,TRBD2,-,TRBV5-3,CARSLDERGPLDEQFF,TGTGCCAGAAGCTTGGATGAGCGGGGTCCCTTAGATGAGCAGTTCTTC
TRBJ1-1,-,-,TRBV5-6,CASSLQISPEAFF,TGTGCCAGCAGCTTACAGATTTCACCTGAAGCTTTCTTT
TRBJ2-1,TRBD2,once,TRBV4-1,CASSQERTSGNNEQFF,TGCGCCAGCAGCCAAGAGAGGACTAGCGGCAACAATGAGCAGTTCTTC